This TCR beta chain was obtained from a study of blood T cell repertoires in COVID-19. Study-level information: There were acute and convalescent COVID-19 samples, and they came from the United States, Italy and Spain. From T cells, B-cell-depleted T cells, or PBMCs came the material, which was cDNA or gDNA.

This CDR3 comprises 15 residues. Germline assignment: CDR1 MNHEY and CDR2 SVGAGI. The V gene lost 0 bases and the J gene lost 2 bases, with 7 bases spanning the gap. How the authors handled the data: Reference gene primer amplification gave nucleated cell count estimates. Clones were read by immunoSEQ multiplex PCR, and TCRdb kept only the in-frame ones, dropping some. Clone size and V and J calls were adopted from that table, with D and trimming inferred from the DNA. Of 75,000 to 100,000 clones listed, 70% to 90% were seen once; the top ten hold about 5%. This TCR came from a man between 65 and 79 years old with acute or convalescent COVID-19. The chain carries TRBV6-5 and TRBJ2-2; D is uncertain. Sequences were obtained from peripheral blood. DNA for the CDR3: TGTGCCAGCAGTTACTCGAGGTCAAACACCGGGGAGCTGTTTTTT. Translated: CASSYSRSNTGELFF.